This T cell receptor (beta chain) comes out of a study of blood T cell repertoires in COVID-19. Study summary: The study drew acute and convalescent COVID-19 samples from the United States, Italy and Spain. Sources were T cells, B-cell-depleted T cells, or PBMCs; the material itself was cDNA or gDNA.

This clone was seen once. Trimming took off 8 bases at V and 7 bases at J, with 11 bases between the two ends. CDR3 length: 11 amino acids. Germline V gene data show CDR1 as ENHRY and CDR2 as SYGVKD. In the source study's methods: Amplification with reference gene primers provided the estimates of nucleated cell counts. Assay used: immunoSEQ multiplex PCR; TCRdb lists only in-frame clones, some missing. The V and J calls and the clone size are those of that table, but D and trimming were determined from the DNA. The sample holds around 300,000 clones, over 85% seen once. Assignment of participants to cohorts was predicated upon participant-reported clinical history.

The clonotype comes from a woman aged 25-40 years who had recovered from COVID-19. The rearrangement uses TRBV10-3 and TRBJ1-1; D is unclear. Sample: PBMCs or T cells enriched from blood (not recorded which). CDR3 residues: CAIRGSSEAFF. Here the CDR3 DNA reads TGTGCCATCCGTGGGTCTAGTGAAGCTTTCTTT.